The 10 T cell receptor beta chains below all came from one sample that was sequenced in a study of blood T cell repertoires in COVID-19. The table came from immunoSEQ multiplex PCR; TCRdb's copy has only in-frame clones and leaves some out. The sample lists some 98,000 clones, approximately 80% seen once, with around 25% in the top ten. The sequenced material came from peripheral blood. All receptors derive from a man aged 55 to 70 with acute or convalescent COVID-19.

This clone was counted between two and nine times. CDR3: CASRDRGGRWYGYTF. CDR3 nucleotides: TGTGCCAGTAGAGATAGGGGGGGGCGGTGGTATGGCTACACCTTC. The J gene is TRBJ1-2, the V gene TRBV28; maybe TRBD1 (6 bases). CDR1 and CDR2 (germline): MDHEN, SYDVKM. V gave up 9 bases and J gave up 5 bases, with 22 bases separating them. The CDR3 extends over 15 amino acids.

V and J are TRBV18 and TRBJ1-2; possibly TRBD1 for D (6 bases). This CDR3 is built from 16 residues. CDR1 KGHSH and CDR2 LQKENI come from the germline V gene. V was clipped by 0 bases and J by 2 bases, with 13 bases between them. CDR3 nucleotide sequence: TGTGCCAGCTCACCACCGTACGGACAGCCGAACTATGGCTACACCTTC. Protein sequence: CASSPPYGQPNYGYTF.

This clone was found a few times. The chain combines TRBV7-2 with TRBJ1-2; 8 positions match TRBD1. The ends lost 1 base at V and 6 bases at J; junction bases unmatched: 10. Germline values: CDR1 SGHTA, CDR2 FQGNSA. The CDR3 length is 16 residues. As DNA, the CDR3 is TGTGCCAGCAGCTTAGAGTCTTCAGGACAGGGAAATGGCTACACCTTC. It is translated as CASSLESSGQGNGYTF.

The chain combines TRBV5-4 with TRBJ1-5; D may be TRBD1 (6 bases). Germline CDR1 SGHNT, CDR2 YYREEE (reference sequence). The CDR3 spans 13 residues. Trimming took off 0 bases at V and 11 bases at J, with 12 bases between the two ends. The CDR3 sequence: CASSLDRESAQHF. The CDR3 bases are TGTGCCAGCAGCTTGGACAGGGAATCGGCCCAGCATTTT.

The chain has TRBV2 and TRBJ2-1; D call uncertain. V was shortened by 4 bases and J by 6 bases, with 10 bases between the two germline ends. Germline CDR1 reads SNHLY; CDR2 reads FYNNEI. The CDR3 covers 13 residues. CDR3 sequence reads: CASSGSSINEQFF. The CDR3 nucleotides are TGTGCCAGCAGTGGCTCTAGTATCAATGAGCAGTTCTTC.

This chain uses TRBV19 with TRBJ2-3, with TRBD1 matching over 8 bases. The V gene's germline CDR1 is LNHDA and CDR2 SQIVND (reference sequence). Trimming removed 6 bases from V and 0 bases from J; junction bases left unmatched: 14. This CDR3 spans 18 amino acids. CDR3 DNA: TGTGCCAGTAGCCGAACAGGGGGATGGGGGCTTAGCACAGATACGCAGTATTTT. This translates into CASSRTGGWGLSTDTQYF.

J is TRBJ2-2 and V is TRBV10-3, with TRBD2 matching over 7 bases. The CDR3 length is 14 residues. Looked up from germline, CDR1 is ENHRY and CDR2 is SYGVKD. The V gene end was trimmed by 4 bases and the J gene end by 7 bases; junction bases not matched to a gene: 6. DNA for the CDR3: TGTGCCATCAGTGGGAGCGGGGCGGGCGGGGAGCTGTTTTTT. Amino acids: CAISGSGAGGELFF.

The chain links TRBV7-2 to TRBJ2-2; tentatively, D is TRBD1 (5 bases). This CDR3 comprises 14 residues. The V end lost 7 bases, the J end lost 0 bases, and 9 bases lay between the germline ends. Germline V gene data show CDR1 as SGHTA and CDR2 as FQGNSA. The CDR3 protein is CASKGVANTGELFF. The CDR3, as DNA: TGTGCCAGCAAAGGGGTCGCGAACACCGGGGAGCTGTTTTTT.

The chain uses TRBV15 and TRBJ2-5; D uncertain. From germline, CDR1 is LNHNV and CDR2 YYDKDF (reference sequence). With 0 bases removed from V and 2 bases from J, the gap between germline ends came to 10 bases. The CDR3 length is 15 residues. CDR3 in amino acids: CATSRDSSRQETQYF. Here the CDR3 DNA reads TGTGCCACCAGCAGAGATAGCTCCCGTCAAGAGACCCAGTACTTC.

This clone was observed a handful of times. Within the sample, other DNA sequences also encode this same CDR3. The rearrangement uses TRBV11-2 and TRBJ2-3; D may be TRBD2 (7 bases). Trimming took 4 bases from V and 4 from J, leaving 15 bases between them. CDR3 length equals 15 residues. Germline V gene lookup returns CDR1 SGHAT and CDR2 FQNNGV. Written as DNA, the CDR3 is TGTGCCAGCAGCTATGGGGGCGGGGGTTCAGATACGCAGTATTTT. The encoded protein is CASSYGGGGSDTQYF.